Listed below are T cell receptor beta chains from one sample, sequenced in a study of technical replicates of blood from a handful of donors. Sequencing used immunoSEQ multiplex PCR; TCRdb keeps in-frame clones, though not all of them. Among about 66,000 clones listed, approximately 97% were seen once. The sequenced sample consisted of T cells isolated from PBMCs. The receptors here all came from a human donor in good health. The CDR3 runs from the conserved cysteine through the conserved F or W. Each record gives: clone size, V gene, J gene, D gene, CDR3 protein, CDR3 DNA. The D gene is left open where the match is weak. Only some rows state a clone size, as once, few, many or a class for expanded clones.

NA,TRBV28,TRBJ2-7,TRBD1,CASLQRQGSNEQYF,TGTGCCAGCTTACAACGACAGGGGAGTAACGAGCAGTACTTC
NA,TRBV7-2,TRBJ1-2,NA,CASSLGAGVLGHYGYTF,TGTGCCAGCAGCTTAGGGGCCGGGGTGTTAGGGCACTATGGCTACACCTTC
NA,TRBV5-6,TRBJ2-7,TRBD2,CASSWGFRLAGGPVYEQYF,TGTGCCAGCAGCTGGGGCTTCAGACTAGCGGGAGGTCCGGTCTACGAGCAGTACTTC
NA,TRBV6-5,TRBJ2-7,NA,CASSYGREGYEQYF,TGTGCCAGCAGTTACGGCAGGGAAGGCTACGAGCAGTACTTC
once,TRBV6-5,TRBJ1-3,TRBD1,CASRTGLGNTIYF,TGTGCCAGCAGGACAGGGCTCGGAAACACCATATATTTT
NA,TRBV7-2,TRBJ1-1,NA,CASSLGQGRSEAFF,TGTGCCAGCAGCTTAGGCCAGGGAAGGTCTGAAGCTTTCTTT
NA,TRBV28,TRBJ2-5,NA,CASSLTGTPFRETQYF,TGTGCCAGCAGTCTAACTGGGACACCCTTTCGGGAGACCCAGTACTTC
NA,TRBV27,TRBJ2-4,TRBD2,CASSPSGSLFQYF,TGTGCCAGCAGCCCTAGCGGGAGTTTGTTTCAGTACTTC
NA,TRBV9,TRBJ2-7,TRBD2,CASSALGLAGSYEQYF,TGTGCCAGCAGCGCCCTGGGACTAGCGGGCTCCTACGAGCAGTACTTC
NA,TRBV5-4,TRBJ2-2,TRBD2,CASSPGLVPGELFF,TGTGCCAGCAGCCCGGGACTAGTTCCCGGGGAGCTGTTTTTT
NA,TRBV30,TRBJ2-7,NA,CALNPSSYEQYF,TGTGCCCTGAATCCGAGCTCCTACGAGCAGTACTTC
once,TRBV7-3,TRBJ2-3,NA,CASSFQGGDTQYF,TGTGCCAGCAGCTTCCAAGGGGGAGATACGCAGTATTTT
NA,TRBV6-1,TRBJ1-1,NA,CASRGQVNTEAFF,TGTGCCAGCAGGGGCCAGGTGAACACTGAAGCTTTCTTT
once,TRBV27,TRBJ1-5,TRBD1,CATSGQNNQPQHF,TGTGCCACTTCGGGACAGAACAATCAGCCCCAGCATTTT
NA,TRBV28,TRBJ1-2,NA,CASSKFDYGYTF,TGTGCCAGCAGCAAATTTGACTATGGCTACACCTTC
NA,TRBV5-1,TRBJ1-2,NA,CASSLDGRLEIGYTF,TGCGCCAGCAGCTTGGATGGAAGACTTGAGATTGGCTACACCTTC
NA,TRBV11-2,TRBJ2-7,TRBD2,CASSQLAGGFHEQYF,TGTGCCAGCAGCCAGCTAGCGGGAGGGTTCCACGAGCAGTACTTC
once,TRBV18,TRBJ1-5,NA,CASSGGGSNQPQHF,TGTGCCAGCTCAGGTGGCGGTAGCAATCAGCCCCAGCATTTT
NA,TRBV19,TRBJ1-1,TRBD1,CASSRQGQNTEAFF,TGTGCCAGTAGCCGACAGGGGCAGAACACTGAAGCTTTCTTT
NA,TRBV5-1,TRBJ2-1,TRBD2,CASSLAGVGNEQFF,TGCGCCAGCAGCTTAGCGGGAGTGGGCAATGAGCAGTTCTTC
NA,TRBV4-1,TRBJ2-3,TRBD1,CASSQPPGQGVSTSTDTQYF,TGCGCCAGCAGCCAACCACCGGGACAGGGGGTTTCGACTAGCACAGATACGCAGTATTTT
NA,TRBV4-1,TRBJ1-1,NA,CASSHRAGAEAFF,TGCGCCAGCAGCCACAGGGCGGGGGCTGAAGCTTTCTTT
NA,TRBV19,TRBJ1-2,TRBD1,CASSIDTRQGAVYGYTF,TGTGCCAGTAGTATAGATACTCGACAGGGGGCTGTCTATGGCTACACCTTC
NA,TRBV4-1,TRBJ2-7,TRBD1,CASSPTTLRGFSYEQYF,TGCGCCAGCAGCCCTACAACCCTCAGGGGGTTCTCCTACGAGCAGTACTTC
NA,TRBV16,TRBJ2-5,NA,CASSQSPYSDPETQYF,TGTGCCAGCAGCCAATCGCCCTACAGTGATCCAGAGACCCAGTACTTC
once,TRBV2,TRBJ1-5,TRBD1,CASSERQGANQPQHF,TGTGCCAGCAGTGAACGACAGGGGGCGAATCAGCCCCAGCATTTT
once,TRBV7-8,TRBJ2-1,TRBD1,CASSLYRGWEQFF,TGTGCCAGCAGCTTGTACAGGGGATGGGAGCAGTTCTTC
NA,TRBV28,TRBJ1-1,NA,CASSPFEGGNTEAFF,TGTGCCAGCAGTCCCTTTGAAGGGGGGAACACTGAAGCTTTCTTT
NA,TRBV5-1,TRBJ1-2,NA,CASSLDFLAYGYTF,TGCGCCAGCAGCTTAGATTTCCTCGCGTATGGCTACACCTTC
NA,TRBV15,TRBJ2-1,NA,CATSGSSPYNEQFF,TGTGCCACCAGTGGGAGTTCCCCCTACAATGAGCAGTTCTTC
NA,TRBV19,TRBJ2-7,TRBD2,CASSGLAGPSSYEQYF,TGTGCCAGTAGTGGGCTAGCGGGCCCAAGCTCCTACGAGCAGTACTTC
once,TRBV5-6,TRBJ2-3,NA,CASSDLSGNWGFRYF,TGTGCCAGCAGCGACCTTAGCGGAAACTGGGGTTTTCGGTATTTT